Below, 2 T cell receptor beta chains from the same sample are listed, as sequenced in a study of cytomegalovirus exposure and HLA in healthy donors. The PCR ran on 60 Vbeta and 13 Jbeta primers. The data were produced by immunoSEQ multiplex PCR, yet TCRdb's version contains in-frame clones alone and is incomplete. The sample carries roughly 120,000 clones, approximately 80% recorded once. The sequencing input was PBMCs. The receptors were gathered from a man aged 45 to 65 in good health and CMV-seronegative.

The chain carries TRBV4-1 and TRBJ1-1; D is unresolved. The CDR3 is made up of 11 amino acids. V was trimmed by 6 bases and J by 5 bases, leaving 7 bases between them. Germline-derived CDR1 and CDR2 are MGHRA and YSYEKL. CDR3: CASRGRTEAFF. DNA of the CDR3: TGCGCCAGCAGAGGGAGGACTGAAGCTTTCTTT.

The chain couples TRBV7-9 to TRBJ1-4; TRBD1 matches 8 bases. With V trimmed by 5 bases and J by 8 bases, 7 bases remained unmatched. Germline CDR1 and CDR2: SEHNR and FQNEAQ (reference sequence). The CDR3 length is 14 residues. The CDR3 is CASSLGQGREKLFF. CDR3 nucleotide sequence: TGTGCCAGCAGCCTTGGACAGGGTAGAGAAAAACTGTTTTTT.